The clone carrying this T cell receptor beta chain has a handful of counts. A far larger clone is only one base removed, so a read error is likely. These data come from a study of regulatory T cells in long-lasting Graves disease. To make TCR beta libraries, researchers used iRepertoire HTBI primers and Arm-PCR of CDR3 regions. MiXCR, run by TCRdb on the multiplex PCR reads, gives a single entry per CDR3 protein. The sample lists 240,000 or so distinct CDR3 sequences, roughly 21% occurring once. Germline V gene data show CDR1 as SNHLY and CDR2 as FYNNEI. This CDR3 is 14 amino acids long. The V segment lost 6 bases and the J segment 5 bases; nucleotides outside the gene matches: 5. Stated time point: newly diagnosed GD, antithyroid drugs for less than 3 months. RNA extracted from PBMCs served as the sequencing template.

The receptor was isolated from a female donor with Graves disease. Here the sequenced sample was peripheral blood mononuclear cells (PBMCs), taken at new diagnosis, from a patient treated with antithyroid drugs. The chain uses TRBV2 and TRBJ1-2; 11 nucleotides align to TRBD1. The CDR3 DNA reads as TGTGCCAGCAGGTCCGGGACAGGGGGTTATGGCTACACCTTC. Its translation is CASRSGTGGYGYTF.